This entry concerns a single T cell receptor (beta chain). The assay was immunoSEQ multiplex PCR, and TCRdb's table has in-frame clones only and misses some. The table lists about 52,000 clones, 65% to 85% of them singletons, with around 12% in the top ten. The data originate from a study of OX40 agonist ivuxolimab in advanced cancers. Here the sequenced sample was CD4+ or CD8+ T cells sorted from blood, taken in a trial of the OX40 agonist ivuxolimab. The receptor was derived from an adult with an advanced solid tumor such as melanoma, head and neck, liver or kidney cancer.

The CDR3 DNA sequence: TGTGCCAGCAGCGTTAAAGGGGTGGATTCACCCCTCCACTTT. As protein: CASSVKGVDSPLHF. The chain recombines TRBV9 with TRBJ1-6, with TRBD1 as a possible D gene (5 bases). Germline CDR1 is SGDLS and CDR2 is YYNGEE. V was cut by 2 bases and J by 8 bases, with 11 bases left in between. The CDR3 length is 14 residues.